This is a list of T cell receptor beta chains from one sample in a study of technical replicates of blood from several donors. TCRdb keeps only in-frame clones here, not all; method: immunoSEQ multiplex PCR. The profile shows some 60,000 clones, 75% to 95% of them singletons. The sample was PBMCs. Every receptor here comes from a human donor in good health. Some clones in this sample may be carry-over from other donors' samples. The CDR3 runs from the conserved cysteine through the conserved F or W. D genes are given only for firm matches. Size values are once, few and many counts, or a class for expanded clones, and some rows have none.

j_gene: TRBJ1-1
d_gene: .
v_gene: TRBV11-2
abundance: .
CDR3aa: CASSLDRVSTEAFF
CDR3nt: TGTGCCAGCAGCTTAGACAGGGTTTCCACTGAAGCTTTCTTT

j_gene: TRBJ2-5
d_gene: .
v_gene: TRBV18
abundance: .
CDR3aa: CASSRSGEQETQYF
CDR3nt: TGTGCCAGCTCACGTTCCGGGGAACAAGAGACCCAGTACTTC

j_gene: TRBJ1-2
d_gene: .
v_gene: TRBV29-1
abundance: once
CDR3aa: CSVRDFYGYTF
CDR3nt: TGCAGCGTCCGGGATTTCTATGGCTACACCTTC

j_gene: TRBJ1-1
d_gene: TRBD1
v_gene: TRBV5-1
abundance: .
CDR3aa: CASSNRGMNTEAFF
CDR3nt: TGCGCCAGCAGTAACAGGGGAATGAACACTGAAGCTTTCTTT

j_gene: TRBJ2-7
d_gene: .
v_gene: TRBV10-1
abundance: .
CDR3aa: CASLGGPGAYEQYF
CDR3nt: TGCGCCAGCCTAGGAGGCCCAGGGGCCTACGAGCAGTACTTC

j_gene: TRBJ2-6
d_gene: .
v_gene: TRBV5-8
abundance: .
CDR3aa: CASSSLKSLSPSGANVLTF
CDR3nt: TGTGCCAGCAGCTCCTTGAAAAGCCTATCCCCCTCTGGGGCCAACGTCCTGACTTTC

j_gene: TRBJ1-2
d_gene: .
v_gene: TRBV11-2
abundance: .
CDR3aa: CASSPHGSHGYTF
CDR3nt: TGTGCCAGCAGCCCCCATGGCTCTCATGGCTACACCTTC

j_gene: TRBJ2-5
d_gene: .
v_gene: TRBV27
abundance: .
CDR3aa: CASSRLSAGETQYF
CDR3nt: TGTGCCAGCAGCCGATTGTCCGCCGGGGAGACCCAGTACTTC

j_gene: TRBJ2-3
d_gene: TRBD2
v_gene: TRBV7-3
abundance: .
CDR3aa: CASSLAPGGGTDTQYF
CDR3nt: TGTGCCAGCAGCTTAGCCCCCGGGGGGGGGACAGATACGCAGTATTTT

j_gene: TRBJ1-1
d_gene: .
v_gene: TRBV11-1
abundance: .
CDR3aa: CASSGTLNTEAFF
CDR3nt: TGTGCCAGCAGCGGGACATTGAACACTGAAGCTTTCTTT

j_gene: TRBJ1-1
d_gene: .
v_gene: TRBV19
abundance: once
CDR3aa: CASSPGHGEAFF
CDR3nt: TGTGCCAGCTCTCCAGGCCACGGTGAAGCTTTCTTT

j_gene: TRBJ2-7
d_gene: TRBD2
v_gene: TRBV11-3
abundance: .
CDR3aa: CASSLVFPSGLYEQYF
CDR3nt: TGTGCCAGCAGCTTAGTCTTCCCTAGCGGACTTTACGAGCAGTACTTC

j_gene: TRBJ2-6
d_gene: .
v_gene: TRBV6-5
abundance: .
CDR3aa: CASSSLRVGGANVLTF
CDR3nt: TGTGCCAGCAGTTCCCTCCGGGTGGGTGGGGCCAACGTCCTGACTTTC

j_gene: TRBJ2-5
d_gene: TRBD2
v_gene: TRBV4-2
abundance: once
CDR3aa: CASSRTLAGGETQYF
CDR3nt: TGTGCCAGCAGCCGAACCCTAGCGGGGGGAGAGACCCAGTACTTC

j_gene: TRBJ2-7
d_gene: .
v_gene: TRBV6-6
abundance: .
CDR3aa: CASSPSFGGNYEQYF
CDR3nt: TGTGCCAGCAGCCCGAGTTTTGGAGGGAACTACGAGCAGTACTTC

j_gene: TRBJ2-5
d_gene: .
v_gene: TRBV1
abundance: .
CDR3aa: CTSSQDGCAGPPETQYF
CDR3nt: TGCACCAGCAGCCAAGATGGTTGTGCCGGTCCCCCAGAGACCCAGTACTTC

j_gene: TRBJ2-7
d_gene: .
v_gene: TRBV5-1
abundance: .
CDR3aa: CASSSGSSYEQYF
CDR3nt: TGCGCCAGCAGCTCGGGGTCGTCCTACGAGCAGTACTTC